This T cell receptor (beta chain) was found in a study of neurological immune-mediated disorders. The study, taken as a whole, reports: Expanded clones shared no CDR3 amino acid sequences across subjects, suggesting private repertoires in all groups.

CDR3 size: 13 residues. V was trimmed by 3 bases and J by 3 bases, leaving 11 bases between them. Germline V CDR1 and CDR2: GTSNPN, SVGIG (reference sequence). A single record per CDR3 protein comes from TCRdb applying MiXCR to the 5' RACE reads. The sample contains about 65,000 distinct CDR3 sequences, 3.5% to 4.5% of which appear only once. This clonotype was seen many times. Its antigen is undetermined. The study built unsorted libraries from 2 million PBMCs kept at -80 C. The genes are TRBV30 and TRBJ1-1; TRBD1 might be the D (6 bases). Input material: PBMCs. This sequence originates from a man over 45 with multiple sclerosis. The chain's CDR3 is CAWSEGTHTEAFF. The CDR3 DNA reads TGTGCCTGGAGCGAAGGGACACACACTGAAGCTTTCTTT.